This paragraph covers one T cell receptor beta chain sequence. These data belong to a study of blood T cell repertoires in COVID-19. TCRdb keeps only in-frame clones here, not all; method: immunoSEQ multiplex PCR. The sample includes under 200,000 clones, 85% to 90% of them seen just once. The CDR3 has 16 residues. Per germline, CDR1 SGHDT and CDR2 YYEEEE. Trimming cost V 3 bases and J 7 bases; bases outside gene matches: 16. Specimen: peripheral blood. This rearrangement joins TRBV5-6 to TRBJ2-7; 7 nucleotides line up with TRBD1. The receptor was derived from a man in his fifties with active or convalescent COVID-19. CDR3 residues: CASSSVYRGRQGEQYF. CDR3 coding DNA: TGTGCCAGCAGCTCCGTATACAGGGGACGTCAGGGTGAGCAGTACTTC.